The sequence of this TCR beta chain was determined in a study of cytomegalovirus exposure and HLA in healthy donors. Study results and limitations: Prior analysis indicated that the majority of TCR beta V segments exhibited productivity approximately 90% or approximately 30% of the time.

CDR1 KGHSH and CDR2 LQKENI come from the germline V gene. The V end was cut by 2 bases, the J end by 4 bases, with 15 bases between. This CDR3 is 15 amino acids long. A word on this clone: Its cognate antigen is unknown.

PCR amplification relied on 60 Vbeta primers (plus 13 Jbeta primers). Sequencing used immunoSEQ multiplex PCR; TCRdb keeps in-frame clones, though not all of them. Of 80,000 to 130,000 clones detected, 75% appear once; the ten largest clones hold 4% to 5.5%. V gene TRBV18 combines with J gene TRBJ2-7, with a possible D match to TRBD2 (5 bases). The receptor's source is a woman aged 18-29 years in good health and CMV-seropositive. The sequenced material came from PBMCs. The CDR3 nucleotides read TGTGCCAGCTCACCAACCGGGATGGGCACTTACGAGCAGTACTTC. Residues: CASSPTGMGTYEQYF.